This T cell receptor (beta chain) is drawn from a study of OX40 agonist ivuxolimab in advanced cancers. Across the study: The dose-escalation cohort had hepatocellular carcinoma, melanoma, renal cell or head and neck cancer.

Trimming took off 2 bases at V and 3 bases at J, with 5 bases between the two ends. Germline V CDR1 and CDR2: MNHEY, SMNVEV (reference sequence). This CDR3 contains 14 residues. Sequencing used immunoSEQ multiplex PCR; TCRdb keeps in-frame clones, though not all of them. The data hold fewer than 100,000 clones, with 65% to 90% observed a single time. As concerns this clone: The target antigen is unknown.

Findings and caveats of the study: Doses of 0.1 to 3.0 mg/kg were accompanied by clonal expansion of CD4+ and CD8+ blood T cells by week 6.

V usage is TRBV27 and J usage is TRBJ1-6, with D uncertain. The sample here was CD4+ or CD8+ T cells sorted from blood, taken in a trial of the OX40 agonist ivuxolimab. The sequence was obtained from an adult with an advanced solid tumor such as melanoma, head and neck, liver or kidney cancer. The CDR3 loop is CASSLGYYNSPLHF. The CDR3 nucleotides are TGTGCCAGCAGTTTAGGCTACTATAATTCACCCCTCCACTTT.